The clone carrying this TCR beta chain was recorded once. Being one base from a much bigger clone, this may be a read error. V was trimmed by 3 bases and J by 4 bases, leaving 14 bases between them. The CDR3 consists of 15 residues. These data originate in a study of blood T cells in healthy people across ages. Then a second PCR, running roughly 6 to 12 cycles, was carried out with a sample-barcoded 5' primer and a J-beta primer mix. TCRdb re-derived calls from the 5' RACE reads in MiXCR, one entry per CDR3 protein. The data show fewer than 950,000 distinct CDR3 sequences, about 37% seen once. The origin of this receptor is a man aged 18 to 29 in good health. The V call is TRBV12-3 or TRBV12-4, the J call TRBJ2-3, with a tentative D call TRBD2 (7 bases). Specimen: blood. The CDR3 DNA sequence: TGTGCCAGCAGTTTTGGGGGGGCTCGCGCAGATACGCAGTATTTT. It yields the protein CASSFGGARADTQYF.